What follows are 30 T cell receptor beta chains derived from one specimen sequenced in a study of blood T cell repertoires in COVID-19. Data came from immunoSEQ multiplex PCR; TCRdb stores just in-frame clones and leaves some out. The sample records some 140,000 clones, roughly four fifths being singletons. The sequenced material came from peripheral blood. The receptors were gathered from a man older than 75 with acute or convalescent COVID-19.

The rearrangement joins TRBV6-5 to TRBJ2-7; 7 bases match TRBD1. The trim removed 6 bases at V and 3 bases at J, leaving 11 bases unmatched. Germline V lookup: CDR1 MNHEY, CDR2 SVGAGI. This CDR3 spans 15 amino acids. The CDR3: CASRSPGQNIYEQYF. Written as DNA, the CDR3 is TGTGCCAGCAGGTCTCCGGGACAGAACATCTACGAGCAGTACTTC.

The chain is built from TRBV9 and TRBJ2-7, with TRBD1 identical over 7 bases. The CDR3 covers 14 residues. The V segment lost 0 bases and the J segment 4 bases; nucleotides outside the gene matches: 4. Germline CDR1 reads SGDLS; CDR2 reads YYNGEE. CDR3 loop: CASSVALQGYEQYF. In nucleotides, the CDR3 is TGTGCCAGCAGCGTAGCTCTACAGGGGTACGAGCAGTACTTC.

This sequence joins TRBV10-3 and TRBJ1-5; D is unresolved. Looked up from germline, CDR1 is ENHRY and CDR2 is SYGVKD. CDR3 length: 13 amino acids. Trimming pared 10 bases from V and 5 bases from J, leaving 15 bases between. CDR3 sequence: CATSLGEDQPQHF. The CDR3 bases are TGTGCCACCTCCCTCGGAGAGGATCAGCCCCAGCATTTT.

The chain employs TRBV7-2 and TRBJ2-2, with 10 nucleotides matching TRBD1. The CDR3 sequence is 16 residues long. Germline CDR1 is SGHTA and CDR2 is FQGNSA. The ends lost 6 bases at V and 5 bases at J; junction bases unmatched: 9. The DNA of the CDR3 is TGTGCCAGCAGTAAACCGGGACAGGGGTCTACCGGGGAGCTGTTTTTT. Translating gives CASSKPGQGSTGELFF.

The chain joins TRBV11-1 to TRBJ2-7; D remains ambiguous. This CDR3 contains 14 residues. Trimming left V 5 bases short and J 3 bases short, with 14 bases between. CDR1 SGHAT and CDR2 FQDESV come from the germline V gene (reference sequence). The CDR3 reads CASSLGPRVYEQYF. As DNA, the CDR3 is TGTGCCAGCAGCCTGGGTCCTCGGGTCTACGAGCAGTACTTC.

A remark on this clone: The junction shows a germline mismatch at one end, possibly a read error. This chain links TRBV18 with TRBJ2-1; TRBD1 matches at 7 bases. The CDR3 spans 15 residues. The germline V gene encodes CDR1 KGHSH and CDR2 LQKENI. The CDR3: CASSPQTGTYNEQFF. Here the CDR3 DNA reads TGTGCCAGCTCTCCACAGACAGGGACCTACAATGAGCAGTTCTTC.

V usage is TRBV6-5 and J usage is TRBJ2-2; a weak D match, TRBD2 (6 bases). The CDR3 covers 15 residues. The V end lost 4 bases, the J end lost 9 bases, and 18 bases lay between the germline ends. Germline-derived CDR1 and CDR2 are MNHEY and SVGAGI. CDR3 region: CASSSLGGGWRELFF. The DNA for the CDR3 is TGTGCCAGCAGTTCTTTGGGAGGAGGTTGGCGGGAGCTGTTTTTT.

This chain joins TRBV2 and TRBJ2-2; 9 nucleotides agree with TRBD1. Germline V CDR1 and CDR2: SNHLY, FYNNEI. The V and J ends lost 9 bases and 5 bases, in that order; junction bases with no gene match: 10. The CDR3 length is 15 residues. CDR3 region: CASGAGTGRTGELFF. The CDR3 DNA reads as TGTGCCAGTGGAGCGGGGACAGGGCGAACCGGGGAGCTGTTTTTT.

The chain couples TRBV20-1 to TRBJ1-5; TRBD1 agrees at 12 bases. The CDR3 runs to 19 residues. Losses at the gene ends were 3 bases for V and 4 bases for J; bases not matched to a gene: 16. Germline assignment: CDR1 DFQATT and CDR2 SNEGSKA (reference sequence). The CDR3 sequence: CSASTPPGQGASTNQPQHF. In nucleotides, the CDR3 is TGCAGTGCTAGTACTCCACCGGGACAGGGGGCCTCTACAAATCAGCCCCAGCATTTT.

The chain has TRBV2 and TRBJ1-5; TRBD1 might be the D (5 bases). The CDR3 runs 16 residues. Germline V gene lookup returns CDR1 SNHLY and CDR2 FYNNEI. Deletions cut 0 bases from V and 1 base from J, with 10 bases between. The CDR3 reads CASSEAPRVSNQPQHF. As DNA, the CDR3 is TGTGCCAGCAGTGAAGCACCCAGGGTGAGCAATCAGCCCCAGCATTTT. The full variable domain, its missing parts supplied by reference TRBV2 and TRBJ1-5, is EPEVTQTPSHQVTQMGQEVILRCVPISNHLYFYWYRQILGQKVEFLVSFYNNEISEKSEIFDDQFSVERPDGSNFTLKIRSTKLEDSAMYFCASSEAPRVSNQPQHFGDGTRLSIL.

V and J are TRBV2 and TRBJ2-3; no clear D gene. Germline CDR1 SNHLY, CDR2 FYNNEI. The length of the CDR3 is 17 residues. The V end lost 0 bases, the J end lost 1 base, and 14 bases lay between the germline ends. The CDR3 is CASSEALSSFGTDTQYF. In DNA form, the CDR3 reads TGTGCCAGCAGTGAAGCCTTAAGCTCCTTCGGCACAGATACGCAGTATTTT.

The V call is TRBV19, the J call TRBJ2-4, with TRBD1 identical over 7 bases. Trimming removed 5 bases from V and 0 bases from J; junction bases left unmatched: 4. The CDR3 has 15 residues. Germline V CDR1 and CDR2: LNHDA, SQIVND (reference sequence). The chain's CDR3 is CASSSDRLAKNIQYF. Written as DNA, the CDR3 is TGTGCCAGTAGTTCGGACAGGCTAGCCAAAAACATTCAGTACTTC.

V usage is TRBV28 and J usage is TRBJ2-2; a weak D match, TRBD1 (5 bases). The CDR3 is 13 residues long. V gave up 3 bases and J gave up 5 bases, with 7 bases separating them. Germline V gives CDR1 MDHEN, CDR2 SYDVKM. CDR3 DNA sequence: TGTGCCAGCAGTTTGTCAGGGACCGGGGAGCTGTTTTTT. Protein: CASSLSGTGELFF.

The rearrangement uses TRBV28 and TRBJ1-2; tentative D call: TRBD1 (6 bases). V gave up 4 bases and J gave up 10 bases, with 13 bases separating them. CDR1 MDHEN and CDR2 SYDVKM come from the germline V gene. The CDR3 sequence is 12 residues long. The CDR3 is CASSSRGIIYTF. The CDR3 DNA reads as TGTGCCAGCAGTTCGAGGGGGATTATCTACACCTTC.

In the case of this clone: This CDR3 is also generated by other DNA sequences in the sample. CDR3 DNA: TGTGCCAGCAGTTACGGGGGGAGCAATCAGCCCCAGCATTTT. Protein sequence: CASSYGGSNQPQHF. V and J are TRBV6-5 and TRBJ1-5; maybe TRBD1 (5 bases). This CDR3 contains 14 residues. Trimming removed 2 bases from V and 1 base from J, with 6 bases in between. Germline assignment: CDR1 MNHEY and CDR2 SVGAGI.

The V and J genes are TRBV5-4 and TRBJ1-1, with TRBD1 as a possible D gene (5 bases). CDR1 is SGHNT and CDR2 is YYREEE in the germline V gene (reference sequence). The CDR3 sequence is 14 residues long. Deletions cut 2 bases from V and 6 bases from J, with 14 bases between. The CDR3 region is CASSLSPRVPEAFF. The CDR3 DNA reads TGTGCCAGCAGCTTAAGCCCCAGGGTCCCTGAAGCTTTCTTT.

The chain couples TRBV6-2 or TRBV6-3 to TRBJ2-5; tentatively, D is TRBD1 (7 bases). V dropped 2 bases and J dropped 0 bases, with 16 bases sitting between them. The CDR3 is 17 amino acids. Germline-derived CDR1 and CDR2 are MNHEY and SVGEGT. Here the CDR3 reads CASSYTTGRRDQETQYF. CDR3 nucleotide sequence: TGTGCCAGCAGTTACACGACAGGGAGGAGGGACCAAGAGACCCAGTACTTC.

The chain combines TRBV21-1 with TRBJ1-4. TRBV21-1 is flagged as a pseudogene. This CDR3 region has 18 residues. The CDR3 loop is CASTLRGDKGRTNEKLFF. CDR3 nucleotide sequence: TGTGCCAGCACTCTACGGGGGGACAAAGGTAGGACTAATGAAAAACTGTTTTTT.

The chain carries TRBV2 and TRBJ2-1, with TRBD1 matching 7 bases. The V gene's germline CDR1 is SNHLY and CDR2 FYNNEI. V lost 5 bases and J lost 7; bases outside the gene matches: 2. This CDR3 spans 12 amino acids. CDR3 DNA: TGTGCCAGCAGTATACAGGGGAATGAGCAGTTCTTC. Encoded protein: CASSIQGNEQFF. Complete variable domain (other parts from reference TRBV2 and TRBJ2-1): EPEVTQTPSHQVTQMGQEVILRCVPISNHLYFYWYRQILGQKVEFLVSFYNNEISEKSEIFDDQFSVERPDGSNFTLKIRSTKLEDSAMYFCASSIQGNEQFFGPGTRLTVL.

The gene calls are TRBV6-2 or TRBV6-3 and TRBJ1-5, with D hard to call. The V gene lost 3 bases and the J gene lost 2 bases, with 11 bases spanning the gap. The CDR3 is 15 amino acids. The germline CDR1 and CDR2 sequences are MNHEY and SVGEGT. The CDR3 protein is CASSYEGSGNQPQHF. The CDR3 DNA sequence: TGTGCCAGCAGTTATGAGGGAAGTGGCAATCAGCCCCAGCATTTT.

CDR3 nucleotides: TGTGCCAGCAGTGAAGGGGGGAGAGCCAATCAGCCCCAGCATTTT. This encodes CASSEGGRANQPQHF. The genes are TRBV25-1 and TRBJ1-5; maybe TRBD1 (5 bases). The ends were cut back, 2 bases at V and 3 bases at J, with 11 bases in the middle. The CDR3 totals 15 residues. From germline, CDR1 is MGHDK and CDR2 SYGVNS.

The chain uses TRBV9 and TRBJ2-2, with D perhaps TRBD2 (5 bases). Trimming took 4 bases from V and 3 from J, leaving 16 bases between them. CDR1 SGDLS and CDR2 YYNGEE come from the germline V gene. This CDR3 spans 16 amino acids. CDR3 nucleotides: TGTGCCAGCAGCACTCAGTCCACCGGGGACACCGGGGAGCTGTTTTTT. Translated, it gives CASSTQSTGDTGELFF.

As for this clone: A read error may produce the germline difference seen at one junction end. The chain couples TRBV10-3 to TRBJ1-3; TRBD1 might be the D (6 bases). This CDR3 region has 14 residues. Germline-derived CDR1 and CDR2 are ENHRY and SYGVKD. CDR3 nucleotides: TGTGCCATCAGTGACCGACAGGTTGGAGACACCATATATTTT. It yields the protein CAISDRQVGDTIYF.

The V gene is TRBV27, the J gene TRBJ2-6; D may be TRBD1 (6 bases). The V gene lost 5 bases and the J gene lost 0 bases, with 11 bases spanning the gap. The CDR3 sequence is 16 residues long. In germline, CDR1 is MNHEY, CDR2 SMNVEV (reference sequence). The CDR3 is CASSLKTGSGANVLTF. CDR3 in DNA: TGTGCCAGCAGTCTAAAGACAGGCTCTGGGGCCAACGTCCTGACTTTC.

The rearrangement links TRBV6-6 to TRBJ2-2, with 7 positions matching TRBD1. Unmatched junction bases numbered 2, after V lost 1 base and J lost 6 bases. The germline V gene encodes CDR1 MNHNY and CDR2 SVGAGI (reference sequence). This CDR3 comprises 14 residues. The CDR3 protein is CASSYLGGPGELFF. The CDR3 DNA reads TGTGCCAGCAGTTACTTAGGGGGCCCCGGGGAGCTGTTTTTT.

Written as DNA, the CDR3 is TGCGCCAGCAGCCACCGACAGAGAATTAATGAAAAACTGTTTTTT. Its protein product is CASSHRQRINEKLFF. J is TRBJ1-4 and V is TRBV4-3; D might be TRBD1 (5 bases). V was clipped by 3 bases and J by 4 bases, with 12 bases between them. Per the germline V gene, CDR1 is LGHNA and CDR2 is YSLEER. This CDR3 is built from 15 residues.

This clone has just one count. The rearrangement links TRBV6-5 to TRBJ1-2, with D possibly TRBD1 on 5 matching bases. The CDR3 loop spans 13 amino acids. Trimming pared 6 bases from V and 6 bases from J, leaving 14 bases between. Germline V lookup: CDR1 MNHEY, CDR2 SVGAGI. CDR3 in amino acids: CASSTPWGDGYTF. The CDR3 region has the DNA TGTGCCAGCAGCACCCCTTGGGGCGATGGCTACACCTTC.

This clone appeared a few times. V and J are TRBV19 and TRBJ1-4; D is unresolved. Germline assignment: CDR1 LNHDA and CDR2 SQIVND (reference sequence). With 6 bases removed from V and 6 bases from J, the gap between germline ends came to 17 bases. This CDR3 is built from 15 residues. The CDR3 region has the DNA TGTGCCAGTAGGATGAACATAATTCGGGATGAAAAACTGTTTTTT. This translates into CASRMNIIRDEKLFF. The entire variable domain, with the rest obtained from reference TRBV19 and TRBJ1-4, is as follows: DGGITQSPKYLFRKEGQNVTLSCEQNLNHDAMYWYRQDPGQGLRLIYYSQIVNDFQKGDIAEGYSVSREKKESFPLTVTSAQKNPTAFYLCASRMNIIRDEKLFFGSGTQLSVL.

CDR3 sequence: CASSLGRGPTNIQYF. The CDR3 bases are TGTGCCAGCAGCTTAGGGCGGGGGCCCACAAACATTCAGTACTTC. This rearrangement joins TRBV7-9 to TRBJ2-4; tentatively, D is TRBD2 (7 bases). Germline CDR1 is SEHNR and CDR2 is FQNEAQ (reference sequence). This CDR3 comprises 15 residues. V was pared by 1 base and J by 6 bases, with 13 bases between.

The chain recombines TRBV5-5 with TRBJ1-2, with D perhaps matching TRBD1 (6 bases). Germline V lookup: CDR1 SGHKS, CDR2 YYEKEE (reference sequence). The germline V and J ends were trimmed by 0 bases and 8 bases, with 17 bases remaining between them. The CDR3 extends over 15 amino acids. The CDR3 DNA is TGTGCCAGCAGCTTGGATCAGGTTCCAGGGGTAGGCTACACCTTC. The encoded protein is CASSLDQVPGVGYTF.